These 19 T cell receptor beta chains share one sample of origin, sequenced in a study of blood T cell repertoires in COVID-19. Repertoires were generated with immunoSEQ multiplex PCR, while TCRdb's copy carries only in-frame clones and drops some. The sample shows some 260,000 clones, 84% of them seen only once. The sample comprised PBMCs or T cells enriched from blood (not recorded which). The receptors shown here come from a man aged 30 to 45 with acute COVID-19.

The chain combines TRBV6-2 or TRBV6-3 with TRBJ1-1; no clear D. This CDR3 spans 17 amino acids. Germline V CDR1 and CDR2: MNHEY, SVGEGT. V lost 2 bases and J lost 0, with 16 bases in between. The CDR3 sequence is CASSYEKRTDLNTEAFF. The CDR3 coding sequence is TGTGCCAGCAGTTACGAGAAACGGACTGACTTGAACACTGAAGCTTTCTTT.

The V gene is TRBV28, the J gene TRBJ1-2; D not certain. V was trimmed by 11 bases and J by 6 bases, leaving 16 bases between them. The CDR3 covers 12 residues. Germline V gene sequence: CDR1 MDHEN, CDR2 SYDVKM. This chain's CDR3 is CAVELGENGYTF. CDR3 nucleotide sequence: TGTGCCGTTGAGTTAGGAGAAAATGGCTACACCTTC.

The chain has TRBV7-9 and TRBJ2-1, with 7 bases fitting TRBD1. The CDR3 loop spans 15 amino acids. In germline, CDR1 is SEHNR, CDR2 FQNEAQ (reference sequence). V gave up 3 bases and J gave up 4 bases; unmatched junction bases: 6. The CDR3 sequence is CASSFPGQSYNEQFF. CDR3 nucleotides: TGTGCCAGCAGCTTCCCGGGACAGTCTTACAATGAGCAGTTCTTC. The full variable domain, with the rest looked up from reference TRBV7-9 and TRBJ2-1, is DTGVSQNPRHKITKRGQNVTFRCDPISEHNRLYWYRQTLGQGPEFLTYFQNEAQLEKSRLLSDRFSAERPKGSFSTLEIQRTEQGDSAMYLCASSFPGQSYNEQFFGPGTRLTVL.

The CDR3 loop reads CASGDRPNTEAFF. The CDR3 DNA sequence: TGTGCCAGCGGGGACAGACCGAACACTGAAGCTTTCTTT. The chain joins TRBV27 to TRBJ1-1; TRBD1 aligns across 7 bases. Looked up from germline, CDR1 is MNHEY and CDR2 is SMNVEV (reference sequence). CDR3 length equals 13 residues. Trimming cost V 8 bases and J 1 base; bases outside gene matches: 4.

Comments on this clone: One junction end does not reproduce the germline sequence, and a read error may be involved. The rearrangement links TRBV5-1 to TRBJ2-1; 9 bases match TRBD1. The CDR3 totals 16 residues. Germline CDR1 and CDR2: SGHRS and YFSETQ. DNA of the CDR3: TGTGCCAGCAGCCTGGGACAGGGTTGGTCACGGAGTGAGCAGTTCTTC. Translating gives CASSLGQGWSRSEQFF. The full variable domain, with the rest looked up from reference TRBV5-1 and TRBJ2-1, is KAGVTQTPRYLIKTRGQQVTLSCSPISGHRSVSWYQQTPGQGLQFLFEYFSETQRNKGNFPGRFSGRQFSNSRSEMNVSTLELGDSALYLCASSLGQGWSRSEQFFGPGTRLTVL.

This clone was recorded once. The chain joins TRBV5-4 to TRBJ2-7; 10 nucleotides match TRBD1. The J segment lost 2 bases and the V segment lost 4 bases, leaving 6 bases of the junction unmatched. The CDR3 runs to 15 residues. The germline CDR1 and CDR2 sequences are SGHNT and YYREEE (reference sequence). In nucleotides, the CDR3 is TGTGCCAGCAGCGGAAGACAGGGGGCCGCCTACGAGCAGTACGTC. Translating gives CASSGRQGAAYEQYV.

About this clone: One end of the junction is discordant with germline, which a read error may explain. The chain recombines TRBV5-1 with TRBJ2-1; TRBD1 might be the D (5 bases). The CDR3 length is 18 residues. CDR1 SGHRS and CDR2 YFSETQ come from the germline V gene. The CDR3 sequence is CASSLAKQGSSSYNEQFF. CDR3 nucleotide sequence: TGTGCCAGCAGCTTGGCCAAGCAGGGCTCCAGCTCCTACAATGAGCAGTTCTTC.

Here the CDR3 reads CASSYSRLQETQYF. The CDR3 DNA follows: TGTGCCAGCAGTTACTCGAGGCTACAAGAGACCCAGTACTTC. The chain links TRBV6-5 to TRBJ2-5; D call uncertain. Trimming removed 0 bases at V and 2 bases at J, with 7 bases between. CDR3 length equals 14 residues. Per germline, CDR1 MNHEY and CDR2 SVGAGI.

The rearrangement links TRBV5-4 to TRBJ2-3; TRBD2 agrees at 14 bases. Germline-derived CDR1 and CDR2 are SGHNT and YYREEE (reference sequence). V lost 4 bases, J lost 4 bases, and 2 bases stayed unmatched. CDR3 size: 15 residues. Here the CDR3 reads CASSQTSGGADTQYF. CDR3 in DNA: TGTGCCAGCAGCCAGACTAGCGGGGGGGCAGATACGCAGTATTTT. Complete variable domain (other parts from reference TRBV5-4 and TRBJ2-3): ETGVTQSPTHLIKTRGQQVTLRCSSQSGHNTVSWYQQALGQGPQFIFQYYREEENGRGNFPPRFSGLQFPNYSSELNVNALELDDSALYLCASSQTSGGADTQYFGPGTRLTVL.

The chain joins TRBV5-1 to TRBJ2-7, with TRBD1 matching over 7 bases. This CDR3 is built from 15 residues. Germline assignment: CDR1 SGHRS and CDR2 YFSETQ. DNA for the CDR3: TGTGCCAGCAGCTTGGGATCGACAGGGTCCTACGAGCAGTACGTC. Protein sequence: CASSLGSTGSYEQYV.

The chain recombines TRBV11-3 with TRBJ1-2; no definite D call. Germline V gives CDR1 SGHNT, CDR2 YENEEA. This CDR3 region has 15 residues. With 0 bases removed from V and 3 bases from J, the gap between germline ends came to 11 bases. The CDR3 DNA reads as TGTGCCAGCAGCTTAGATGTGTCCATTGACTATGGCTACACCTTC. Translating it yields CASSLDVSIDYGYTF.

This sequence joins TRBV19 and TRBJ2-2; 9 nucleotides agree with TRBD1. V dropped 4 bases and J dropped 5; count of bases not matched to a gene: 5. Germline V gene sequence: CDR1 LNHDA, CDR2 SQIVND (reference sequence). The CDR3 is 15 residues long. The CDR3 loop reads CASSKGQGRTGELFF. CDR3 in DNA: TGTGCCAGTAGTAAGGGACAGGGAAGAACCGGGGAGCTGTTTTTT.

V is TRBV5-1 and J is TRBJ2-1; 8 nucleotides align to TRBD2. This CDR3 is 16 amino acids long. V lost 0 bases to trimming and J lost 2 bases; unmatched junction nucleotides: 4. Germline loops: CDR1 SGHRS, CDR2 YFSETQ. The CDR3 region is CASSLDRGLAYNEQFF. Here the CDR3 DNA reads TGCGCCAGCAGCTTGGACCGGGGACTAGCCTACAATGAGCAGTTCTTC.

The gene calls are TRBV24-1 and TRBJ1-5, with 7 bases that match TRBD1. The germline gives CDR1 KGHDR, CDR2 SFDVKD. This CDR3 is built from 15 residues. J was trimmed by 4 bases and V by 4 bases; bases with no gene match: 6. CDR3 nucleotide sequence: TGTGCCACCAGTGACCGAGGACAGGAGAATCAGCCCCAGCATTTT. It codes for CATSDRGQENQPQHF.

V usage is TRBV1 and J usage is TRBJ2-4; TRBD2, the table's D call, was not compared with the DNA. TRBV1 is tagged as a pseudogene. This CDR3 spans 18 amino acids. The CDR3 here is CTSSQATGLAVAKNIQYF. CDR3 DNA: TGCACCAGCAGCCAAGCCACTGGACTAGCGGTAGCCAAAAACATTCAGTACTTC.

This clone was found once. V and J are TRBV4-2 and TRBJ2-3; 10 bases are a match to TRBD2. The CDR3 consists of 15 residues. From germline, CDR1 is LGHNA and CDR2 YNFKEQ. V trimming: 1 base; J trimming: 4 bases; junction bases outside the gene matches: 2. CDR3 protein: CASSQALAGADTQYF. The CDR3 DNA sequence: TGTGCCAGCAGCCAAGCCCTAGCGGGGGCAGATACGCAGTATTTT.

J is TRBJ2-2 and V is TRBV5-4; possibly TRBD1 for D (5 bases). V lost 4 bases and J lost 2, with 12 bases in between. CDR3 length: 15 amino acids. CDR1 is SGHNT, CDR2 YYREEE, per germline (reference sequence). CDR3 protein: CASSLFDRNTGELFF. CDR3 DNA: TGTGCCAGCAGCCTCTTCGACAGAAACACCGGGGAGCTGTTTTTT.

This clone has only one observation. The J gene is TRBJ2-3, the V gene TRBV14; D not resolved. The V gene lost 0 bases and the J gene lost 1 base, with 14 bases spanning the gap. This CDR3 region has 17 residues. Germline loops: CDR1 SGHDN, CDR2 FVKESK. The CDR3 reads CASSQDQVAYGTDTQYF. CDR3 sequence (DNA): TGTGCCAGCAGCCAAGATCAAGTGGCTTACGGCACAGATACGCAGTATTTT.

The table lists this clone with a count of one. The genes are TRBV5-4 and TRBJ2-3; D not resolved. V shed 5 bases and J shed 6 bases, with 16 bases lying between them. CDR3 length: 14 amino acids. Germline CDR1 SGHNT, CDR2 YYREEE (reference sequence). CDR3 coding DNA: TGTGCCAGCAGTTTCAAATCCGGAGTGGATACGCAGTATTTT. It codes for CASSFKSGVDTQYF.